A selection of T cell receptor beta chains follows, all from one sample in a study of blood T cell repertoires in COVID-19. The data were produced by immunoSEQ multiplex PCR, yet TCRdb's version contains in-frame clones alone and is incomplete. The sample consists of more than 150,000 clones, approximately 80% of them appearing once. Material: PBMCs or T cells enriched from blood (not recorded which). Receptor source: a man aged 60-69 years who had been exposed to COVID-19. Each CDR3 is given without its conserved first and last residue.

TRBV19,TRBJ1-5,ARQGIDPNSNQPQH
TRBV11-3,TRBJ1-1,ASSLVSGWHTEAF
TRBV9,TRBJ1-3,ASSPGITLSGNTIY
TRBV9,TRBJ2-3,ASSAARSVSTQY
TRBV29-1,TRBJ2-5,SVSGGPRGTQY
TRBV5-4,TRBJ1-5,ASSLQGASNQPQH
TRBV5-1,TRBJ2-7,ASSPQGTGRGSYEQY
TRBV5-4,TRBJ2-3,ASSLVGTGGRAQY
TRBV5-5,TRBJ2-3,ASSLVPQASTDTQY
TRBV2,TRBJ1-5,ASSTAGTGINQPQH
TRBV7-2,TRBJ1-2,ASSSTVLNYGYT
TRBV9,TRBJ2-7,ASSVAVTAYEQY
TRBV19,TRBJ1-6,ASKRFPTSPLH
TRBV6-2/TRBV6-3,TRBJ1-2,ASSYDGTRIYGYT
TRBV12-3/TRBV12-4,TRBJ1-4,ASSKTEDEKLF
TRBV18,TRBJ2-1,ASSPAGTGYQGEQF
TRBV11-2,TRBJ1-1,ASPGTGGFEAF
TRBV6-1,TRBJ1-3,ASSEALVAGGFSSGNTIY
TRBV28,TRBJ1-2,ASSRRRYRGNYGYT
TRBV14,TRBJ2-1,ASSQDLISGGNEQF
TRBV5-4,TRBJ1-2,ASSLVGQGVGYT
TRBV29-1,TRBJ2-2,SAKNTGELF
TRBV27,TRBJ1-1,ASSWGVGNTEAF
TRBV6-5,TRBJ2-7,ASTTGGNEQY
TRBV12-5,TRBJ2-2,ASGFGTRTGELF
TRBV5-1,TRBJ1-4,ASSLGTVTTNEKLF
TRBV6-5,TRBJ1-2,ASSLHREGTRGYT
TRBV27,TRBJ2-3,ASSSRERPADTQY
TRBV7-2,TRBJ2-1,ASSPDGFARNEQF
TRBV6-1,TRBJ2-1,ASSGGEVSGILSDEQF
TRBV6-5,TRBJ1-3,ASSLGQAGNTIY
TRBV5-6,TRBJ2-5,ASSLLVGANQETQY
TRBV7-9,TRBJ2-3,ASSSPGLGSDTQY
TRBV27,TRBJ2-7,ASSFGQGVRQY
TRBV7-9,TRBJ2-7,ASSWGDGRSYEQY
TRBV28,TRBJ2-7,ASSPLAGGTYEQY
TRBV3-1/TRBV3-2,TRBJ1-1,ASSRLSDTEAF
TRBV5-1,TRBJ2-1,ASSSGTSGNNEQF
TRBV7-2,TRBJ1-6,ASSLTDRTETRRH
TRBV7-9,TRBJ2-3,ASSQATDTQY
TRBV2,TRBJ1-4,ASSEDGRGNEKLF
TRBV12-3/TRBV12-4,TRBJ1-4,ASRTNEKLF
TRBV5-4,TRBJ2-5,ASSSSTVQETQY
TRBV3-1/TRBV3-2,TRBJ1-1,ASSPSEASNTEAF
TRBV28,TRBJ1-1,ASSPRGPLNTEAF
TRBV7-6,TRBJ2-5,ASSQRLATQY
TRBV19,TRBJ1-3,ASSLGGTAGNTIY
TRBV6-4,TRBJ2-2,ASSIAVDTGELF
TRBV15,TRBJ1-2,ATSPDRGLQPNYGYT